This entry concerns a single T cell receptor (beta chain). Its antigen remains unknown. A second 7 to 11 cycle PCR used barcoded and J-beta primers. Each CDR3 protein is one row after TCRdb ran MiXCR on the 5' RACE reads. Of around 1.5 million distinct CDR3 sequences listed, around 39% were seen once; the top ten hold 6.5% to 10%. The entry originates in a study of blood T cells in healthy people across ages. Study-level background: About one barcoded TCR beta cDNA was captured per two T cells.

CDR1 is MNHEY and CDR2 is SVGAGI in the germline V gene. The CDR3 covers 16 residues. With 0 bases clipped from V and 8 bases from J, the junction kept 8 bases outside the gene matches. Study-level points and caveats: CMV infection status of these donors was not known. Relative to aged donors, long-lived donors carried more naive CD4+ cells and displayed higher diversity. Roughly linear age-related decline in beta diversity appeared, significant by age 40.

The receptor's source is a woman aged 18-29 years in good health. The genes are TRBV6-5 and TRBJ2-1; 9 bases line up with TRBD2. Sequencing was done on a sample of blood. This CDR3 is CASSYSAALAGYEQFF. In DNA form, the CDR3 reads TGTGCCAGCAGTTACTCAGCGGCGCTAGCGGGGTATGAGCAGTTCTTC.